The clone carrying this T cell receptor beta chain was counted once. This record comes from a study of technical replicates of blood from a handful of donors. The repertoire was sequenced with immunoSEQ multiplex PCR; TCRdb's copy has only in-frame clones and lacks some. The sample lists 50,000 to 65,000 clones; about 92% were seen once. CDR1 is MNHNY, CDR2 SVGAGI, per germline (reference sequence). The CDR3 contains 14 residues. J was trimmed by 2 bases and V by 10 bases; bases with no gene match: 8. The sequencing input was PBMCs. V and J are TRBV6-6 and TRBJ2-3, with TRBD1 matching over 8 bases. The TCR originated in a human donor in good health. Some clones in this sample may be carry-over from other donors' samples. DNA for the CDR3: TGTGCCACAGACAGGGGTGGTAACACAGATACGCAGTATTTT. It encodes CATDRGGNTDTQYF.